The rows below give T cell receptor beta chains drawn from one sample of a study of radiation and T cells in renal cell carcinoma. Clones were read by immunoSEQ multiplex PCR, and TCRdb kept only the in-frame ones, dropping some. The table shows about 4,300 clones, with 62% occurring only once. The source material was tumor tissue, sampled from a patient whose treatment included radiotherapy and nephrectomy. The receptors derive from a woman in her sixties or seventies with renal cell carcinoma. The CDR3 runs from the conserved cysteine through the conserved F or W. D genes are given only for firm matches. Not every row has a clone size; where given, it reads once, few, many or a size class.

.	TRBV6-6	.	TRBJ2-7	CASSFRWDEQYF	TGTGCCAGCAGTTTTAGGTGGGACGAGCAGTACTTC
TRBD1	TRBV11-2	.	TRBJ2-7	CASSEDRGFMGGEQYF	TGTGCCAGCAGCGAAGACAGGGGGTTTATGGGCGGCGAGCAGTACTTC
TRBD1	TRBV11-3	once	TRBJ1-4	CASSRGTGPNEKLFF	TGTGCCAGCAGCCGAGGGACAGGGCCGAATGAAAAACTGTTTTTT
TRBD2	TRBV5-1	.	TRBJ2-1	CASSAGLAGGYEQFF	TGCGCCAGCAGCGCGGGACTAGCGGGGGGGTATGAGCAGTTCTTC
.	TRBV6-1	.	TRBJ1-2	CASSWTQYGYTF	TGTGCCAGCAGCTGGACTCAATATGGCTACACCTTC
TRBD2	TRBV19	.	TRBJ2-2	CASSPPASGIGELFF	TGTGCCAGTAGTCCCCCAGCTAGCGGGATTGGGGAGCTGTTTTTT
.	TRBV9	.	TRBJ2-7	CASSSGHRYEQYF	TGTGCCAGCAGCTCAGGACATCGCTACGAGCAGTACTTC
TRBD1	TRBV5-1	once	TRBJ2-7	CASSRGQATEQYF	TGCGCCAGCAGCAGAGGACAGGCCACCGAGCAGTACTTC
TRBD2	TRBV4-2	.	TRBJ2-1	CASSQDLAGSYNEQFF	TGTGCCAGCAGCCAAGATCTAGCGGGGAGCTACAATGAGCAGTTCTTC
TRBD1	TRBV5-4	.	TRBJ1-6	CASSLIAGQPESPLHF	TGTGCCAGCAGCTTGATCGCGGGACAGCCGGAGTCACCCCTCCACTTT
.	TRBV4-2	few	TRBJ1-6	CASRPGTENSPLHF	TGTGCCAGCAGGCCCGGGACGGAGAATTCACCCCTCCACTTT
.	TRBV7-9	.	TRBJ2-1	CASSLGRDNEQFF	TGTGCCAGCAGCTTAGGGCGGGACAACGAGCAGTTCTTC
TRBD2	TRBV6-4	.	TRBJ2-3	CASSDGWTGGPDTQYF	TGTGCCAGCAGTGACGGGTGGACGGGGGGGCCTGATACGCAGTATTTT
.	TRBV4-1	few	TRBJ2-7	CASSQEIGTYEQYF	TGCGCCAGCAGCCAAGAAATTGGGACGTACGAGCAGTACTTC
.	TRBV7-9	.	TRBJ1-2	CASSLRARGNYGYTF	TGTGCCAGCAGCTTAAGGGCCAGGGGAAACTATGGCTACACCTTC
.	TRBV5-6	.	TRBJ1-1	CASRPGYLNTEAFF	TGTGCCAGCAGGCCAGGGTACCTGAACACTGAAGCTTTCTTT
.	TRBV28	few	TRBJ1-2	CASSSPGRGNYGYTF	TGTGCCAGCAGTTCCCCCGGCAGGGGAAACTATGGCTACACCTTC
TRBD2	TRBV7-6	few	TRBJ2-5	CASSLALLAGGRETQYF	TGTGCCAGCAGCTTAGCGCTCTTAGCGGGCGGGCGGGAGACCCAGTACTTC
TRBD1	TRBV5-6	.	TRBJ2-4	CASSLEQGAWVAKNIQYF	TGTGCCAGCAGCTTGGAACAGGGGGCCTGGGTAGCCAAAAACATTCAGTACTTC
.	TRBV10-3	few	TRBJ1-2	CAIRLEGPVGYTF	TGTGCCATCAGATTGGAAGGGCCCGTAGGCTACACCTTC
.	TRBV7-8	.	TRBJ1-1	CASSLRRNTEAFF	TGTGCCAGCAGCTTACGGAGGAACACTGAAGCTTTCTTT
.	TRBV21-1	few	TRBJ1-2	CASVPTGGQGGYTF	TGTGCCAGCGTCCCTACAGGGGGCCAGGGTGGCTACACCTTC
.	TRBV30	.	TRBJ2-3	CAWGGLDTQYF	TGTGCCTGGGGGGGGTTAGATACGCAGTATTTT
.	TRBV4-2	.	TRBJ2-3	CASSQSSTDTQYF	TGTGCCAGCAGCCAATCGAGCACAGATACGCAGTATTTT
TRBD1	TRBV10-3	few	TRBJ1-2	CAISDGQVYGYTF	TGTGCCATCAGTGACGGACAGGTATATGGCTACACCTTC
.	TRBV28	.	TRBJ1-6	CASTLRTASSYNSPLHF	TGTGCCAGCACACTAAGAACCGCGAGCTCCTATAATTCACCCCTCCACTTT
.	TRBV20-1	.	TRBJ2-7	CSARGAGEQYF	TGCAGTGCTCGCGGGGCTGGCGAGCAGTACTTC